Listed below are T cell receptor beta chains from one sample, sequenced in a study of control samples from healthy donors and cancer patients. Libraries were prepared by immunoSEQ multiplex PCR; TCRdb keeps only in-frame clonotypes and omits some of them. The table shows 40,000 to 60,000 clones, with about 90% occurring only once. The sequencing input was PBMCs. The origin of the receptors is a man aged 60 to 69 with head and neck cancer. The CDR3 runs from the conserved cysteine through the conserved F or W. The D gene is left open where the match is weak. Only part of the rows carry a size: once, few, many, or a class if the clone is expanded.

d_call	v_call	clone_size	j_call	cdr3_aa	cdr3_nt
TRBD1	TRBV19	.	TRBJ2-2	CASSTGQGGTGELFF	TGTGCCAGTAGTACAGGACAGGGGGGGACCGGGGAGCTGTTTTTT
.	TRBV30	.	TRBJ1-6	CAWSVGFASPLHF	TGTGCCTGGAGTGTAGGCTTCGCTTCACCCCTCCACTTT
.	TRBV28	.	TRBJ2-1	CASSLPQGRDEQFF	TGTGCCAGCAGTTTACCCCAGGGGAGGGATGAGCAGTTCTTC
TRBD2	TRBV5-1	.	TRBJ2-7	CASSRGLAGAEEQYF	TGCGCCAGCAGCCGCGGACTAGCGGGAGCGGAGGAGCAGTACTTC
.	TRBV6-6	.	TRBJ2-3	CASSQVGDRPDTQYF	TGTGCCAGCAGTCAAGTGGGGGACCGACCAGATACGCAGTATTTT
TRBD2	TRBV28	.	TRBJ2-3	CASSFSGLAGGPESTDTQYF	TGTGCCAGCAGTTTTTCGGGACTAGCGGGAGGGCCGGAGAGCACAGATACGCAGTATTTT
.	TRBV5-1	.	TRBJ2-5	CASSLVVAETQYF	TGCGCCAGCAGCTTAGTCGTGGCGGAGACCCAGTACTTC
.	TRBV7-9	.	TRBJ1-3	CASSKGVTSGNTIYF	TGTGCCAGCAGCAAAGGGGTTACCTCTGGAAACACCATATATTTT
.	TRBV3-1/TRBV3-2	.	TRBJ1-2	CASSQRTADGYGYTF	TGTGCCAGCAGCCAAAGGACAGCCGATGGGTATGGCTACACCTTC
.	TRBV29-1	.	TRBJ1-5	CSVARDGNQPQHF	TGCAGCGTTGCCAGGGATGGCAATCAGCCCCAGCATTTT
.	TRBV25-1	.	TRBJ1-2	CASRPSRDEGYGYTF	TGTGCCAGCCGTCCGTCCCGGGATGAAGGCTATGGCTACACCTTC
.	TRBV5-1	.	TRBJ1-4	CASSFRSEWGTANEKLFF	TGCGCCAGCAGCTTTCGGAGTGAGTGGGGGACCGCGAATGAAAAACTGTTTTTT
.	TRBV18	.	TRBJ1-6	CASSPPSLHLHF	TGTGCCAGCTCACCTCCAAGCTTGCACCTCCACTTT
.	TRBV7-9	few	TRBJ1-2	CASSRRSAGDYGYTF	TGTGCCAGCAGCCGCCGATCTGCGGGGGACTATGGCTACACCTTC
TRBD2	TRBV5-1	.	TRBJ2-5	CASSPTSGEETQYF	TGCGCCAGCAGCCCCACGAGCGGGGAGGAGACCCAGTACTTC
.	TRBV19	once	TRBJ2-7	CASSIDSSTYEQYF	TGTGCCAGTAGTATCGACTCCTCAACCTACGAGCAGTACTTC
TRBD2	TRBV4-3	.	TRBJ2-1	CASSPRLGGVNEQFF	TGCGCCAGCAGCCCCCGACTGGGGGGGGTCAATGAGCAGTTCTTC
TRBD2	TRBV3-1/TRBV3-2	.	TRBJ2-7	CASSRYSGDSYEQYF	TGTGCCAGCAGCAGGTATAGCGGGGACTCCTACGAGCAGTACTTC
.	TRBV19	.	TRBJ2-7	CASSIVAGYEQYF	TGTGCCAGTAGTATAGTTGCAGGCTACGAGCAGTACTTC
.	TRBV12-3/TRBV12-4	once	TRBJ2-7	CASSLNYEQYF	TGTGCCAGCAGTCTAAACTACGAGCAGTACTTC
.	TRBV5-6	.	TRBJ2-3	CASSLFTSGTDTQYF	TGTGCCAGCAGCTTGTTCACTAGTGGGACAGATACGCAGTATTTT
TRBD1	TRBV6-2/TRBV6-3	.	TRBJ2-7	CASSYSGQGASYEQYF	TGTGCCAGCAGTTACTCGGGACAGGGGGCGAGCTACGAGCAGTACTTC
.	TRBV6-5	once	TRBJ2-7	CASSPRGGLEQYF	TGTGCCAGCAGCCCAAGGGGGGGTTTGGAGCAGTACTTC
TRBD1	TRBV7-2	.	TRBJ1-1	CASSTYRGDTEAFF	TGTGCCAGCAGCACTTACAGGGGCGACACTGAAGCTTTCTTT
TRBD1	TRBV4-2	.	TRBJ2-7	CASSQRQGAEYEQYF	TGTGCCAGCAGCCAGCGACAGGGGGCGGAATACGAGCAGTACTTC
.	TRBV28	once	TRBJ2-3	CASGAGASTDTQYF	TGTGCCAGTGGGGCGGGGGCGAGCACAGATACGCAGTATTTT
.	TRBV6-5	.	TRBJ1-1	CASKNGGGTEAFF	TGTGCCAGCAAGAACGGGGGAGGCACTGAAGCTTTCTTT
TRBD1	TRBV5-1	.	TRBJ2-3	CASSEAGGLDTQYF	TGCGCCAGCAGTGAGGCAGGGGGCTTGGATACGCAGTATTTT
.	TRBV5-1	.	TRBJ2-5	CASSLAAAQETQYF	TGCGCCAGCAGCTTGGCGGCTGCTCAAGAGACCCAGTACTTC
TRBD1	TRBV4-2	.	TRBJ2-3	CASSQRTGSSTDTQYF	TGTGCCAGCAGCCAACGGACAGGGAGTAGCACAGATACGCAGTATTTT
.	TRBV9	.	TRBJ2-2	CASSPRDMGTGELFF	TGTGCCAGCAGCCCCCGAGATATGGGCACCGGGGAGCTGTTTTTT
.	TRBV4-2	.	TRBJ2-5	CASSQMTDQETQYF	TGTGCCAGCAGCCAGATGACAGACCAAGAGACCCAGTACTTC